Sequencing of this T cell receptor (beta chain) was carried out in a study of T cells in Graves' hyperthyroidism and ophthalmopathy. As for the study in general: Any treatment followed the collection of peripheral blood at initial diagnosis.

Regions amplified from RNA transcripts were the TCR beta CDR3 regions. First-round RT-PCR of the TCR CDR3 relied on the HTBI primer set. One entry per CDR3 protein results from TCRdb running MiXCR on the multiplex PCR reads. The sample has under 400,000 distinct CDR3 sequences, around 17% seen once; the top ten hold approximately 33%. The germline CDR1 and CDR2 sequences are SGHRS and YFSETQ. The CDR3 has 15 residues. V was pared by 4 bases and J by 4 bases, with 6 bases of the junction left unmatched. This clonotype was observed a few times. Sequences were obtained from blood. V and J are TRBV5-1 and TRBJ2-1, with TRBD2 matching over 9 bases. The sequence came from a man aged 25 to 40 with Graves' hyperthyroidism. This CDR3 is CASSTTSGFYNEQFF. Written as DNA, the CDR3 is TGCGCCAGCAGCACAACTAGCGGGTTTTACAATGAGCAGTTCTTC. The full variable domain, completed using reference TRBV5-1 and TRBJ2-1, is KAGVTQTPRYLIKTRGQQVTLSCSPISGHRSVSWYQQTPGQGLQFLFEYFSETQRNKGNFPGRFSGRQFSNSRSEMNVSTLELGDSALYLCASSTTSGFYNEQFFGPGTRLTVL.